This T cell receptor beta chain was sequenced for a study of T cells expressing NK-cell markers. The overall study: Sequencing of TCR beta repertoires drew on sorted CD3+CD56+NKG2C+, CD3+CD56+NKG2C- and CD3+CD56-NKG2C+ T cells.

Germline lookup yields CDR1 MNHEY and CDR2 SVGEGT. CDR3 length equals 11 residues. Each CDR3 protein gets one entry in TCRdb, which reprocessed the 5' RACE reads and gives no DNA. This specimen shows around 100,000 distinct CDR3 sequences; the ten leading clones hold 18%. Sample: blood T cells: a sorted CD56 or NKG2C T cell subset, CD4+ or CD8+ T cells, or bulk PBMC T cells (not recorded which). This clonotype was sampled from a woman between 18 and 70 years old in good health. The chain joins TRBV6-2 or TRBV6-3 to TRBJ2-7; the TCRdb call, TRBD1, lacks DNA for checking. The CDR3 loop is CGAGVSYEQYF.